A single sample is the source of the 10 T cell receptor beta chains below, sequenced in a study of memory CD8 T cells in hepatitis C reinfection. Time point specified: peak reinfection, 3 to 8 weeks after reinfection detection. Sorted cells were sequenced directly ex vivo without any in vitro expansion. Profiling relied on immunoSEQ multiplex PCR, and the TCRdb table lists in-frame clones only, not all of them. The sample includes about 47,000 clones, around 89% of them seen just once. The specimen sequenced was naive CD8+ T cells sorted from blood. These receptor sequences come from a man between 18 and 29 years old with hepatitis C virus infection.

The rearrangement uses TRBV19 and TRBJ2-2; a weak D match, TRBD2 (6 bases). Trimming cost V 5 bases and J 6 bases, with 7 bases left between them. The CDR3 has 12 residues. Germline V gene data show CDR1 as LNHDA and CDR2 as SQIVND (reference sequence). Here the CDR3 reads CASSGGSGELFF. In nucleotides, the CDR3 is TGTGCCAGTAGTGGGGGGTCCGGGGAGCTGTTTTTT.

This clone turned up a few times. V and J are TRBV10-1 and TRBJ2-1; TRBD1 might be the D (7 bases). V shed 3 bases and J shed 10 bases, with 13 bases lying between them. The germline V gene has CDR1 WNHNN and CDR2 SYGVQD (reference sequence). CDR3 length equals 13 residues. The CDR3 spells CASSDTGEDEQFF. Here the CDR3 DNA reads TGCGCCAGCAGTGATACAGGGGAGGACGAGCAGTTCTTC.

CDR3: CASSESTGDSYNEQFF. DNA of the CDR3: TGCGCCAGCAGTGAGTCGACGGGGGACTCCTACAATGAGCAGTTCTTC. The gene calls are TRBV10-1 and TRBJ2-1; TRBD2 might be the D (6 bases). Germline CDR1 reads WNHNN; CDR2 reads SYGVQD (reference sequence). Trimming removed 0 bases from V and 0 bases from J, with 9 bases in between. This CDR3 contains 16 residues.

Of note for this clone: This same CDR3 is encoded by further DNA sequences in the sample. CDR3 bases: TGTGCCAGCAGTGGGGACAAGAGGAAGCGGGAGGGCCTGTTCTTC. It translates to CASSGDKRKREGLFF. The chain couples TRBV6-1 to TRBJ2-1; the match to TRBD2 covers 10 bases. Germline V CDR1 and CDR2: MNHNS, SASEGT. V lost 4 bases to trimming and J lost 15 bases; unmatched junction nucleotides: 15. The CDR3 loop spans 15 amino acids.

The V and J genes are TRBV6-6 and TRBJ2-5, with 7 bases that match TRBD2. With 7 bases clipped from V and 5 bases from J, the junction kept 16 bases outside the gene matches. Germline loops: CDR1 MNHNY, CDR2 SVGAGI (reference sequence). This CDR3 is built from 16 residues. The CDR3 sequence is CASTHSPAGVRETQYF. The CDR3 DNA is TGTGCCAGCACCCACTCCCCTGCGGGGGTGCGGGAGACCCAGTACTTC.

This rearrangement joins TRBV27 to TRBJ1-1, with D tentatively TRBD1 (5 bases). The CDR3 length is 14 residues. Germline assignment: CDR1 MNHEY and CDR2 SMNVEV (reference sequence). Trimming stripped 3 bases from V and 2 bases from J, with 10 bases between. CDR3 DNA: TGTGCCAGCAGTTTCGGGGGGAGTAACACTGAAGCTTTCTTT. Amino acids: CASSFGGSNTEAFF.

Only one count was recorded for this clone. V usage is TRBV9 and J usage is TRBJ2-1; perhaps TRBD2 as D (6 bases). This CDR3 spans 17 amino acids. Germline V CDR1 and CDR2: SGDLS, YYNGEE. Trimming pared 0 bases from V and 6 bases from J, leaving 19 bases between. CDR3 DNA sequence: TGTGCCAGCAGCGTAGGGGCTGGGACTGCGCTCGCCAATGAGCAGTTCTTC. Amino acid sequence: CASSVGAGTALANEQFF.

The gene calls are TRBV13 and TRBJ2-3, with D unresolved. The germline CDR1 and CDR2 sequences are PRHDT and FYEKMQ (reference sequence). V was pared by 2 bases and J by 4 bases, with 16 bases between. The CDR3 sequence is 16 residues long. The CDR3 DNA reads TGTGCCAGCAGCTTAAGTGTCCAGCGATCACCAGATACGCAGTATTTT. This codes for CASSLSVQRSPDTQYF.

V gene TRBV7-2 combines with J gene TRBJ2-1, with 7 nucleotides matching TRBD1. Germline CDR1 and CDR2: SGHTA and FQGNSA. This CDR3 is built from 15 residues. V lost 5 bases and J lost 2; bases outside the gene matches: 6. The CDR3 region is CASSTIGGAYNEQFF. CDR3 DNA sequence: TGTGCCAGCAGCACTATAGGGGGCGCCTACAATGAGCAGTTCTTC.

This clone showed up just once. The CDR3: CASSEAGQGRVYEQYF. CDR3 nucleotide sequence: TGTGCCAGCAGTGAAGCCGGCCAGGGGCGAGTCTACGAGCAGTACTTC. The chain couples TRBV2 to TRBJ2-7; perhaps TRBD1 as D (6 bases). Germline-derived CDR1 and CDR2 are SNHLY and FYNNEI. Trimming took off 0 bases at V and 3 bases at J, with 15 bases between the two ends. The length of the CDR3 is 16 residues.